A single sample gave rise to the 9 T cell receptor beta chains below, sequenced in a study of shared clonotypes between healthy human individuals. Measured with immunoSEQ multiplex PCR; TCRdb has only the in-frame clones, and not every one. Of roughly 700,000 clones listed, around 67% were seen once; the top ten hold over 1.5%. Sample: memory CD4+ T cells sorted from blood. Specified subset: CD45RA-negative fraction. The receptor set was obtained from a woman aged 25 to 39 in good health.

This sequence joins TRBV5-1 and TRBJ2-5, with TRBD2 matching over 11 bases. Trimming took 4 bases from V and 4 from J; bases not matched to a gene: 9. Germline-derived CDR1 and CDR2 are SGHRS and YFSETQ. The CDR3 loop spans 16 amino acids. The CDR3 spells CASSPRLAGPLETQYF. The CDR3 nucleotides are TGCGCCAGCAGCCCACGACTAGCGGGGCCCCTAGAGACCCAGTACTTC.

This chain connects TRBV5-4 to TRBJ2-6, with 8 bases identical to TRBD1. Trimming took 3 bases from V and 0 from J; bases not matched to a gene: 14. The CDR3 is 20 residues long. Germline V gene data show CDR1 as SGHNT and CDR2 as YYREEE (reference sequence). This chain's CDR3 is CASSSVGRTGSRSGANVLTF. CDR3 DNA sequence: TGTGCCAGCAGCTCGGTCGGCCGGACAGGGTCCCGCTCTGGGGCCAACGTCCTGACTTTC.

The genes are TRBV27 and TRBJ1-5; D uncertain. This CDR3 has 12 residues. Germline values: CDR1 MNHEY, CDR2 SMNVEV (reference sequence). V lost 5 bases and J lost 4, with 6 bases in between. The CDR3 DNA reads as TGTGCCAGCAGTGATATGAATCAGCCCCAGCATTTT. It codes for CASSDMNQPQHF.

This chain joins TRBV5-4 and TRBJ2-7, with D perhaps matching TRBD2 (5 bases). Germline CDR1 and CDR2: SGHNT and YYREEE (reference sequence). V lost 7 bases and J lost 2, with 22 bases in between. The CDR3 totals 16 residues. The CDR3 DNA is TGTGCCAGCCGACCAGCGGCACTCGCCGGAGCCTACGAGCAGTACTTC. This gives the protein CASRPAALAGAYEQYF.

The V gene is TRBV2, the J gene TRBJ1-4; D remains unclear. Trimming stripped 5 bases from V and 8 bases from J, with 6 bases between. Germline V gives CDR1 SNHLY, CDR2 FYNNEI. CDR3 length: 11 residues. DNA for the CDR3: TGTGCCAGCAGTCCGGGGGAAAAACTGTTTTTT. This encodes CASSPGEKLFF.

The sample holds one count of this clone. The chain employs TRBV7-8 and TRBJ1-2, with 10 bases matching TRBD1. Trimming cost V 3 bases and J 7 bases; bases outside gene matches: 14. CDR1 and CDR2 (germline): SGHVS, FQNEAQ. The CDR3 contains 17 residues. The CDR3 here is CASSFRDRGLGLGGYTF. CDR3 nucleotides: TGTGCCAGCAGCTTCCGGGACAGGGGACTTGGGTTGGGTGGCTACACCTTC.

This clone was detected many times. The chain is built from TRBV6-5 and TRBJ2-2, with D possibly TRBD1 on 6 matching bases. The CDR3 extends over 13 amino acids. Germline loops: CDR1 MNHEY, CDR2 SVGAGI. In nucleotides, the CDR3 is TGTGCAACCCAGGGGATAGGCACCGGGGAGCTGTTTTTT. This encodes CATQGIGTGELFF.

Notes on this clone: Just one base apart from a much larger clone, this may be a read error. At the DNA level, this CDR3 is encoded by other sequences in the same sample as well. The CDR3 DNA follows: TGCGCCAGCAGCCCTGGGACTGCGAACACCGGGGAGCTGTTTTTT. It yields the protein CASSPGTANTGELFF. This chain connects TRBV5-1 to TRBJ2-2; tentatively, D is TRBD2 (6 bases). Trimming pared 4 bases from V and 0 bases from J, leaving 10 bases between. CDR3 size: 15 residues. The germline V gene has CDR1 SGHRS and CDR2 YFSETQ.

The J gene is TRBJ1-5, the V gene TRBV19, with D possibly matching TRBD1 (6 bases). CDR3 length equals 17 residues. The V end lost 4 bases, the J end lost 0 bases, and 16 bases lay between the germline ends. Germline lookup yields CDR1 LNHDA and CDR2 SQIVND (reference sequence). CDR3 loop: CASSKSSRGRSNQPQHF. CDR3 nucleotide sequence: TGTGCCAGTAGTAAGTCGTCCAGGGGACGTAGCAATCAGCCCCAGCATTTT.